This T cell receptor (beta chain) derives from a study of pediatric ulcerative colitis. In the study overall: Disease was pancolitis in fewer than ten and left-sided in two, histology-confirmed.

The assay was run at survey level. Assay used: immunoSEQ multiplex PCR; TCRdb lists only in-frame clones, some missing. The sample records over 45,000 clones, about four fifths being singletons. The CDR3 is 12 amino acids. V lost 1 base and J lost 6, with 6 bases in between. Germline V gene data show CDR1 as SGHTA and CDR2 as FQGNSA. During colonoscopy, one to two rectal pinch biopsies were collected. Study-wide results and caveats: Some T cells in rectal biopsies may come from blood, especially with overt colitis.

A note on this clone: What it binds is not known.

This sequence was found in a girl aged 10 to 17 with moderate ulcerative colitis. The source material was gut tissue. The chain uses TRBV7-2 and TRBJ1-2; D is unclear. The CDR3 sequence: CASSLDGDGYTF. In DNA form, the CDR3 reads TGTGCCAGCAGCTTAGATGGTGATGGCTACACCTTC.